This T cell receptor (beta chain) was recovered during a study of human T cells and chemical hapten exposure (dated by TCRdb to 2020 to 2023). A note on the overall study: For sensitization, 2% DPC in acetone was applied to a 2 cm by 2 cm area of upper inner arm skin. Weekly therapeutic DPC doses were additionally applied to the scalp of patients throughout the roughly 23-week study period. Patch testing was performed on the upper back with Finn chambers containing 0.01% DPC, and the patch tests were scored after 6 days according to International Contact Dermatitis Research Group standards. Most of the patients in the cohort were female, and the cohort covered alopecia areata with under or over 50% scalp involvement, alopecia totalis and alopecia universalis. Libraries were pooled for sequencing, and per-sample TCR yields varied mainly because of small differences in library volumes within the pool. In alopecia patients, the study followed how the peripheral blood TCR repertoire changed in vivo over primary and secondary sensitization to diphenylcyclopropenone (DPC), a hapten. Patient blood was sampled pre-sensitization (week 0) and at 2, 6 and about 24 weeks after DPC sensitization. For TCR sequencing, blood came from approximately 29 alopecia patients at anywhere from one to four time points (pre-sensitization, 2, 6 and 24 weeks). The paper's findings and limits, for the study overall: Patch test score correlated positively with the number of PT1 expanded TCRs, reaching significance at thresholds 8, 16 and 32 but not at 4. All patients had alopecia, a presumed autoimmune disease, so their immune response might differ from that of healthy individuals. Expanded TCRs formed significantly more large CDR3 similarity clusters than pre-sensitization or healthy control sets, consistent with antigen-driven responses. No change with DPC sensitization was found in the number of TCRs above 1 in 1000 frequency, and no evidence of global repertoire structure alterations was found. Repeated subsampling changed both the strength of the expansion versus patch-test correlation and the threshold at which the correlation became significant.

Library method: RACE. Sequenced using a NextSeq 500. During library preparation, unique molecular identifiers were attached to individual cDNA molecules so that TCRs could be counted quantitatively and reproducibly. Each blood RNA sample was used to sequence both TCR alpha and TCR beta chains. The paper's data handling went like this. A median of about 89,000 TCRs per sample was observed, with a range of roughly 23,224 to 700,000. The Decombinator software suite was used to annotate V, J and CDR3 in the TCR reads. For the PS versus PT1 abundance plots, all samples were subsampled to the same number of TCRs (28,000). TCRs were defined as expanded if absent before sensitization and observed at least eight times at the 2-week time point. TCRdb trimmed the raw reads at Q25, called clones with MiXCR and kept productive beta chains. For every CDR3 protein sequence, its rows merge into one entry that carries the most common genes and DNA. TCRdb's processing, not the study's, gives the V and J calls here. In this sample the table shows more than 300,000 distinct CDR3 sequences, 5% to 6.5% of which occur a single time. Of the sample, 2.5% to 3% is held by the ten largest clones.

The time point label, as the study defines it: pre-sensitization, week 0. The treatment or condition label here, explained by the study, means: therapeutic diphenylcyclopropenone sensitization with weekly scalp DPC. Blood at each patch-test visit was drawn before the patch test was applied. To be eligible, patients had to be aged 18 to 70, diagnosed with alopecia and judged suitable for DPC therapy, while pregnant patients were excluded. Total RNA was extracted from unfractionated whole blood that had been collected in Tempus Blood RNA tubes. The junction carries 1 base between V and J, which are trimmed by 2 bases and 2 bases respectively. The CDR3 spans 12 residues, from the cysteine through the phenylalanine. The retained sequence is limited to the CDR3, 36 bases, with the frame set at the first base. CDR1 and CDR2, looked up from the germline V gene (reference sequence), are MNHEY and SMNVEV.

This clonotype was seen more than once but under ten times. No antigen is known for it. No base quality information exists; no much larger clone differs at one position. This material consisted of whole blood, taken in connection with sensitization to the hapten diphenylcyclopropenone (DPC). This sequence originates from a woman in her fifties or sixties with alopecia areata. Some clones in this sample may be carry-over from other donors' samples. The rearranged segments are TRBV27 and TRBJ2-4, with no confident D gene call. The DNA sequence is as follows: TGTGCCAGCAGTTTAACCAAAAACATTCAGTACTTC. The encoded protein is CASSLTKNIQYF.